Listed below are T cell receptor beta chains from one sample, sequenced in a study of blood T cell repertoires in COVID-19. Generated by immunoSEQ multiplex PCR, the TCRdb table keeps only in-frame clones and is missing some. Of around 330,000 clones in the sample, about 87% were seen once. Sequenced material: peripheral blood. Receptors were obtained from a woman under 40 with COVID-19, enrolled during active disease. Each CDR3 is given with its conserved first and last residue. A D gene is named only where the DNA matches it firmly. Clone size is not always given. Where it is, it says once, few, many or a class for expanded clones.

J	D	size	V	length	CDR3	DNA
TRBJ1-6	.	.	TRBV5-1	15	CASSLAGVYNSPLHF	TGCGCCAGCAGCTTGGCAGGGGTGTATAATTCACCCCTCCACTTT
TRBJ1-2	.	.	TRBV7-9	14	CASSGSGANYGYTF	TGTGCCAGCAGTGGGTCAGGGGCTAACTATGGCTACACCTTC
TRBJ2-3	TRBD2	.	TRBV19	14	CASRGTSGTDTQYF	TGTGCCAGTAGGGGGACTAGCGGCACAGATACGCAGTATTTT
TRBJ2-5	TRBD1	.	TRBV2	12	CAGTGDEETQYF	TGTGCCGGGACAGGGGATGAAGAGACCCAGTACTTC
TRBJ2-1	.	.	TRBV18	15	CASSPFGQGNNEQFF	TGTGCCAGCTCACCATTCGGTCAGGGAAACAATGAGCAGTTCTTC
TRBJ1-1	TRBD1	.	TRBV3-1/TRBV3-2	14	CASSSHRGRIEAFF	TGTGCCAGCAGCTCCCACAGGGGGCGTATTGAAGCTTTCTTT
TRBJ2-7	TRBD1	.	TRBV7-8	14	CASSNGDSFYEQYF	TGTGCCAGCAGCAATGGGGACAGCTTCTACGAGCAGTACTTC
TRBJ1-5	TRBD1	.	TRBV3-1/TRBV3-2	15	CASSRGGGSNQPQHF	TGTGCCAGCAGCCGCGGAGGGGGCAGCAATCAGCCCCAGCATTTT
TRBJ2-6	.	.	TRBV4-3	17	CASSQDPRGSGANVLTF	TGCGCCAGCAGCCAAGATCCCAGGGGCTCTGGGGCCAACGTCCTGACTTTC
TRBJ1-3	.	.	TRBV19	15	CASSTGTSSGNTIYF	TGTGCCAGTAGTACAGGTACCAGCTCTGGAAACACCATATATTTT
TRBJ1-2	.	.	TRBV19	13	CASSAVGGYGYTF	TGTGCCAGTAGCGCGGTGGGGGGCTATGGCTACACCTTC
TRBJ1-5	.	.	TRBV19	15	CASSRTHYSNQPQHF	TGTGCCAGTAGCCGGACACACTATAGCAATCAGCCCCAGCATTTT
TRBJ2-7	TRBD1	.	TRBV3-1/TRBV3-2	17	CASSQVGGDRATYEQYF	TGTGCCAGCAGCCAAGTGGGGGGGGACAGGGCGACCTACGAGCAGTACTTC
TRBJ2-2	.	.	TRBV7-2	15	CASSLGLGGTGELFF	TGTGCCAGCAGCTTGGGACTGGGGGGCACCGGGGAGCTGTTTTTT
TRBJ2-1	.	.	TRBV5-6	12	CASSFGYNEQFF	TGTGCCAGCAGCTTCGGCTACAATGAGCAGTTCTTC
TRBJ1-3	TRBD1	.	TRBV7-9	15	CASTVDRISGNTIYF	TGTGCCAGCACCGTGGACAGGATCTCTGGAAACACCATATATTTT
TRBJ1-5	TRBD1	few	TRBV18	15	CASSRGQGFDQPQHF	TGTGCCAGCTCACGAGGACAGGGGTTCGATCAGCCCCAGCATTTT